These 31 T cell receptor beta chains came from one sample sequenced in a study of spatial heterogeneity in lung cancer. These receptors have no identified antigens. Each CDR3 protein gets one entry after TCRdb re-called the 5' RACE reads with MiXCR. The sample comprises around 95,000 distinct CDR3 sequences, roughly 4.5% of which are singletons, and 21% rests with the top ten. As for time point: sample taken at primary tumor resection. Study-level points and caveats: It was found that expanded intratumoral alpha and beta TCR counts tracked tumor mutation counts.

This sample comprised lung tumor tissue, obtained at surgery. These receptors all come from a male donor with early-stage non-small cell lung cancer.

This clonotype has ten or more counts. V and J are TRBV3-1 and TRBJ2-7; 9 nucleotides line up with TRBD2. The CDR3 is 16 amino acids. V trimming: 2 bases; J trimming: 5 bases; junction bases outside the gene matches: 10. Germline V gene lookup returns CDR1 LGHDT and CDR2 YNNKEL (reference sequence). The chain's CDR3 is CASSQRLAGLKDEQYF. In DNA, the CDR3 is TGTGCCAGCAGCCAACGCCTAGCGGGGTTGAAGGACGAGCAGTACTTC.

This clonotype was observed at least ten times. This chain joins TRBV5-6 and TRBJ1-1; 7 bases align to TRBD1. The CDR3 consists of 14 residues. Germline CDR1 reads SGHDT; CDR2 reads YYEEEE. V lost 7 bases to trimming and J lost 8 bases; unmatched junction nucleotides: 14. As DNA, the CDR3 is TGTGCCAGCTCCGAGACAGGGCGCCACTGGGAAGCTTTCTTT. Translating it yields CASSETGRHWEAFF.

This clonotype has at least ten counts. The V call is TRBV29-1, the J call TRBJ2-1; 13 bases are shared with TRBD2. The CDR3 runs 14 residues. The J segment lost 8 bases and the V segment lost 7 bases, leaving 8 bases of the junction unmatched. CDR1 SQVTM and CDR2 ANQGSEA come from the germline V gene. CDR3 nucleotide sequence: TGCAGCGGACTACTAGCGGGAGGGGGCGATGAGCAGTTCTTC. Its translation is CSGLLAGGGDEQFF.

The chain links TRBV11-2 to TRBJ2-3; 13 nucleotides match TRBD2. The CDR3 spans 15 residues. Germline CDR1 is SGHAT and CDR2 is FQNNGV. V trimming: 5 bases; J trimming: 8 bases; junction bases outside the gene matches: 7. CDR3: CASSQTSGGMVTQYF. CDR3 sequence (DNA): TGTGCCAGCAGCCAGACTAGCGGGGGGATGGTTACGCAGTATTTT.

This clonotype was detected many times. The chain joins TRBV3-1 to TRBJ2-5; possible D gene TRBD1, 6 bases. The V gene lost 6 bases and the J gene lost 10 bases, with 18 bases spanning the gap. The germline V gene has CDR1 LGHDT and CDR2 YNNKEL (reference sequence). CDR3 length: 13 residues. The CDR3 spells CASREGQYGGQYF. The CDR3 DNA reads as TGTGCCAGCAGAGAAGGACAGTATGGAGGCCAGTACTTC.

V gene TRBV18 combines with J gene TRBJ1-2, with no clear D. The CDR3 runs 14 residues. V was cut by 3 bases and J by 5 bases, with 13 bases left in between. Per the germline V gene, CDR1 is KGHSH and CDR2 is LQKENI. CDR3 DNA sequence: TGTGCCAGCTCACCCCAGGTTCAGAATTATGGCTACACCTTC. The encoded protein is CASSPQVQNYGYTF.

This clonotype appeared many times. The rearrangement links TRBV5-1 to TRBJ2-7, with D possibly matching TRBD1 (6 bases). From germline, CDR1 is SGHRS and CDR2 YFSETQ. The CDR3 has 14 residues. Trimming removed 4 bases at V and 5 bases at J, with 16 bases between. The CDR3 loop reads CASSRQALRDEQYF. CDR3 DNA: TGCGCCAGCAGCCGACAGGCCCTTCGTGACGAGCAGTACTTC.

V and J are TRBV4-2 and TRBJ2-7; 10 nucleotides agree with TRBD2. Germline lookup yields CDR1 LGHNA and CDR2 YNFKEQ. Trimming cost V 1 base and J 2 bases; bases outside gene matches: 14. There are 19 residues in the CDR3. The CDR3 nucleotides are TGTGCCAGCAGCCAAGTTCAGGGGAGGTTAGCGGGAGGCACCTACGAGCAGTACTTC. This gives the protein CASSQVQGRLAGGTYEQYF.

This clonotype was observed at least ten times. This chain joins TRBV3-1 and TRBJ2-1; 9 bases agree with TRBD2. Trimming cost V 1 base and J 9 bases; bases outside gene matches: 4. The CDR3 extends over 14 amino acids. CDR1 LGHDT and CDR2 YNNKEL come from the germline V gene (reference sequence). For the CDR3, the DNA is TGTGCCAGCAGCCAAGGGCGGGAGGGGGCTGAGCAGTTCTTC. Translation gives CASSQGREGAEQFF.

This clonotype qualifies as medium-sized (0.01 to 0.1%). The gene calls are TRBV27 and TRBJ1-2; D gene uncertain. CDR3 length: 14 residues. CDR1 MNHEY and CDR2 SMNVEV come from the germline V gene (reference sequence). V lost 4 bases, J lost 2 bases, and 11 bases lay in between. The CDR3 spells CASSSERTNYGYTF. The CDR3 DNA is TGTGCCAGCAGTTCCGAAAGAACAAACTATGGCTACACCTTC.

This clonotype was detected ten times or more. The chain recombines TRBV20-1 with TRBJ2-1; 7 bases are shared with TRBD2. Germline assignment: CDR1 DFQATT and CDR2 SNEGSKA (reference sequence). Trimming removed 5 bases from V and 10 bases from J; junction bases left unmatched: 11. The CDR3 runs 13 residues. The CDR3 spells CSAVERDAGEQFF. As DNA, the CDR3 is TGCAGTGCTGTGGAGCGGGATGCTGGGGAGCAGTTCTTC.

In this sample, this clonotype turned up a few times. The chain uses TRBV11-2 and TRBJ1-1; 8 nucleotides align to TRBD1. Germline CDR1 SGHAT, CDR2 FQNNGV. Germline trimming cut 1 base from V and 3 bases from J; bases unmatched to any gene: 7. The CDR3 has 16 residues. CDR3 sequence: CASSLAYRGKYTEAFF. CDR3 DNA sequence: TGTGCCAGCAGCTTAGCGTACAGGGGGAAGTACACTGAAGCTTTCTTT.

This clonotype was counted ten times or more. CDR3: CASSYSGDSYGYTF. The CDR3 nucleotides are TGTGCCAGCAGTTACTCCGGAGATTCATATGGCTACACCTTC. J is TRBJ1-2 and V is TRBV6-5, with unresolved D. The V end lost 0 bases, the J end lost 5 bases, and 10 bases lay between the germline ends. Looked up from germline, CDR1 is MNHEY and CDR2 is SVGAGI. The CDR3 contains 14 residues.

This clonotype was detected many times. V is TRBV27 and J is TRBJ2-1; 11 bases line up with TRBD2. Germline trimming cut 5 bases from V and 1 base from J; bases unmatched to any gene: 4. CDR3 size: 16 residues. Germline V gene sequence: CDR1 MNHEY, CDR2 SMNVEV (reference sequence). CDR3 nucleotide sequence: TGTGCCAGCAGTCCCATAGCGGGAGGGTCCTACAATGAGCAGTTCTTC. It yields the protein CASSPIAGGSYNEQFF.

This clonotype was seen repeatedly, ten times or more. The chain couples TRBV5-1 to TRBJ1-1, with a tentative D call TRBD1 (6 bases). CDR3 length: 13 amino acids. V was clipped by 4 bases and J by 4 bases, with 11 bases between them. The V gene's germline CDR1 is SGHRS and CDR2 YFSETQ. The CDR3 DNA is TGCGCCAGCAGCATGGGAGGGGGCACTGAAGCTTTCTTT. It codes for CASSMGGGTEAFF.

In its sample, this clonotype was seen a few times. V is TRBV28 and J is TRBJ2-2; no clear D gene. This CDR3 spans 14 amino acids. Germline CDR1 and CDR2: MDHEN and SYDVKM. Trimming pared 6 bases from V and 3 bases from J, leaving 11 bases between. The CDR3 coding sequence is TGTGCCAGCAGCCCCCTTCGGGACACCGGGGAGCTGTTTTTT. Encoded protein: CASSPLRDTGELFF.

This clonotype was recorded at least ten times. The chain links TRBV9 to TRBJ2-6; TRBD2 might be the D (5 bases). Germline V CDR1 and CDR2: SGDLS, YYNGEE. Deletions cut 0 bases from V and 4 bases from J, with 8 bases between. This CDR3 contains 15 residues. The DNA for the CDR3 is TGTGCCAGCAGCGTAGCGGGGTTCGGGGCCAACGTCCTGACTTTC. Amino acids: CASSVAGFGANVLTF.

There are many counts of this clonotype. The rearrangement links TRBV7-8 to TRBJ2-1; D unresolved. The CDR3 covers 11 residues. Looked up from germline, CDR1 is SGHVS and CDR2 is FQNEAQ. Trimming pared 5 bases from V and 7 bases from J, leaving 6 bases between. This CDR3 is CASSTYNEQFF. Written as DNA, the CDR3 is TGTGCCAGCAGCACTTATAATGAGCAGTTCTTC.

This chain joins TRBV9 and TRBJ2-3; D unclear. Germline-derived CDR1 and CDR2 are SGDLS and YYNGEE. The V gene lost 2 bases and the J gene lost 2 bases, with 9 bases spanning the gap. CDR3 length: 14 residues. The CDR3 loop reads CASSVSRNTDTQYF. As DNA, the CDR3 is TGTGCCAGCAGCGTTAGCAGAAACACAGATACGCAGTATTTT.

This clonotype was counted many times. V usage is TRBV6-1 and J usage is TRBJ1-4; D uncertain. The ends were cut back, 5 bases at V and 7 bases at J, with 11 bases in the middle. The CDR3 contains 13 residues. Germline CDR1 is MNHNS and CDR2 is SASEGT. CDR3 residues: CASSQIRFEKLFF. The DNA of the CDR3 is TGTGCCAGCAGTCAAATTCGGTTTGAAAAACTGTTTTTT.

This clonotype was counted many times. The chain employs TRBV4-1 and TRBJ2-5; 9 bases are shared with TRBD2. Trimming at V came to 1 base and at J to 4 bases, leaving 7 bases not matched to a gene. Per the germline V gene, CDR1 is MGHRA and CDR2 is YSYEKL. CDR3 length: 16 residues. The CDR3 here is CASSQGPAGGAETQYF. The CDR3 DNA is TGCGCCAGCAGCCAAGGACCCGCGGGAGGGGCAGAGACCCAGTACTTC.

This clonotype was detected only a few times. The rearrangement uses TRBV14 and TRBJ2-7; D is unresolved. Germline V lookup: CDR1 SGHDN, CDR2 FVKESK. Trimming took 3 bases from V and 5 from J, leaving 11 bases between them. This CDR3 region has 13 residues. The CDR3 protein is CASSHSLKDEQYF. The CDR3, as DNA: TGTGCCAGCAGCCATAGTCTGAAGGACGAGCAGTACTTC.

By its share, this clonotype is medium-sized. The J gene is TRBJ2-7, the V gene TRBV25-1; D gene unclear. The CDR3 has 10 residues. The V gene lost 3 bases and the J gene lost 5 bases, with 2 bases spanning the gap. Germline V gene lookup returns CDR1 MGHDK and CDR2 SYGVNS. In nucleotides, the CDR3 is TGTGCCAGCAGTGACGACGAGCAGTACTTC. Amino acid sequence: CASSDDEQYF.

This clonotype was counted at least ten times. The chain links TRBV6-5 to TRBJ1-3; 7 bases match TRBD1. The CDR3 sequence is 14 residues long. The V and J ends lost 2 bases and 2 bases, in that order; junction bases with no gene match: 0. Germline CDR1 MNHEY, CDR2 SVGAGI. Here the CDR3 reads CASSYGTAGNTIYF. In nucleotides, the CDR3 is TGTGCCAGCAGTTACGGGACAGCTGGAAACACCATATATTTT.

This chain uses TRBV7-9 with TRBJ2-3, with D unresolved. Germline CDR1 is SEHNR and CDR2 is FQNEAQ (reference sequence). CDR3 length: 13 amino acids. Trimming left V 5 bases short and J 4 bases short, with 10 bases between. The CDR3 protein is CASSDKAADTQYF. The DNA for the CDR3 is TGTGCCAGCAGCGATAAGGCCGCAGATACGCAGTATTTT.

This clonotype was seen repeatedly, ten times or more. V and J are TRBV28 and TRBJ2-1; 7 bases align to TRBD2. V was clipped by 6 bases and J by 4 bases; unmatched bases: 9. CDR1 and CDR2 (germline): MDHEN, SYDVKM. This CDR3 comprises 15 residues. The CDR3 nucleotides are TGTGCCAGCAGGACTAACCGGGGGGAATACAATGAGCAGTTCTTC. As protein: CASRTNRGEYNEQFF. Complete variable domain (other parts from reference TRBV28 and TRBJ2-1): DVKVTQSSRYLVKRTGEKVFLECVQDMDHENMFWYRQDPGLGLRLIYFSYDVKMKEKGDIPEGYSVSREKKERFSLILESASTNQTSMYLCASRTNRGEYNEQFFGPGTRLTVL.

This clonotype was seen many times. The rearrangement uses TRBV27 and TRBJ2-3; D remains unclear. V lost 4 bases and J 4 bases, leaving 6 bases between the germline ends. Looked up from germline, CDR1 is MNHEY and CDR2 is SMNVEV (reference sequence). The CDR3 loop spans 12 amino acids. CDR3 sequence (DNA): TGTGCCAGCAGTTCCCGGGCAGATACGCAGTATTTT. Translation: CASSSRADTQYF.

This clonotype was counted at least ten times. The gene calls are TRBV6-1 and TRBJ2-7; D gene unclear. Germline V gene sequence: CDR1 MNHNS, CDR2 SASEGT. The CDR3 covers 13 residues. Trimming removed 5 bases from V and 0 bases from J, with 8 bases in between. The CDR3 sequence: CASSMLSSYEQYF. CDR3 coding DNA: TGTGCCAGCAGTATGTTGAGCTCCTACGAGCAGTACTTC.

This clonotype appeared many times. The CDR3: CASSLPVRSVYYNSPLHF. The CDR3 DNA sequence: TGTGCCAGCAGCCTGCCGGTTAGGAGCGTCTACTATAATTCACCCCTCCACTTT. The chain joins TRBV5-6 to TRBJ1-6; no definite D call. CDR3 length equals 18 residues. Germline V gene sequence: CDR1 SGHDT, CDR2 YYEEEE. Trimming removed 4 bases at V and 3 bases at J, with 20 bases between.

This clonotype was detected many times. The chain has TRBV10-2 and TRBJ1-5; maybe TRBD1 (5 bases). Between the trimmed V and J ends, which lost 2 bases and 7 bases, there was a span of 12 bases. The germline gives CDR1 WSHSY, CDR2 SAAADI. The CDR3 covers 14 residues. In DNA, the CDR3 is TGCGCCAGCAGTGAGGACAGCGGGTACCAGCCCCAGCATTTT. Its translation is CASSEDSGYQPQHF.

Many counts were recorded for this clonotype. The V and J genes are TRBV29-1 and TRBJ2-1, with D uncertain. The ends were cut back, 7 bases at V and 8 bases at J, with 21 bases in the middle. The CDR3 spans 14 residues. Germline CDR1 SQVTM, CDR2 ANQGSEA. As DNA, the CDR3 is TGCAGCGCTAGAAACAGTATGAAAGTAGATGAGCAGTTCTTC. This encodes CSARNSMKVDEQFF.